The sequence of this T cell receptor beta chain was determined in a study of memory CD4+ T cells and cytomegalovirus serostatus. Across the whole study: Healthy Belgian adult donors included about nine CMV-positive and more than 20 CMV-negative people.

Single viable CD3+CD4+CD8-CD45RO+ cells were sorted as the memory CD4+ T cells. This clone occurred once. What it recognizes is unknown. Study-wide points: Of approximately 150 reported CMV TCRbeta sequences, under 70 were found in memory CD4+ repertoires.

TCRdb keeps only in-frame clones here, not all; method: immunoSEQ multiplex PCR. This sample has about 60,000 clones, with around 81% found just once. J lost 8 bases, V lost 4 bases, and 6 bases had no gene match. Germline V gene data show CDR1 as LGHNA and CDR2 as YSLEER. The CDR3 is 14 residues long. Sequencing used memory CD4+ T cells from blood. This receptor was identified in an adult in good health and CMV-seronegative. Some clones in this sample may be carry-over from other donors' samples. This chain uses TRBV4-3 with TRBJ2-1; 9 nucleotides line up with TRBD2. As DNA, the CDR3 is TGCGCCAGCAGCCTTAGCGGGAGCGGGGATGAGCAGTTCTTC. Translating it yields CASSLSGSGDEQFF.